The rows below give T cell receptor beta chains drawn from one sample of a study of T cells in Graves' hyperthyroidism and ophthalmopathy. In TCRdb, the multiplex PCR reads were re-called with MiXCR into one record per CDR3 protein. This table has 250,000 to 300,000 distinct CDR3 sequences, approximately 12% appearing once. The sequenced sample was blood. The source is a woman younger than 45 with Graves' hyperthyroidism that later progressed to Graves' ophthalmopathy. Each CDR3 is given with its conserved first and last residue. The D gene is left open where the match is weak. Not all rows give a size; the values are once, few, many and, for expanded clones, a class.

D gene | J gene | clone size | V gene | CDR3 protein | CDR3 DNA
. | TRBJ1-6 | many | TRBV7-9 | CASSLGHGGRDNSPLHF | TGTGCCAGCAGCCTAGGACATGGGGGAAGGGATAATTCACCCCTCCACTTT
. | TRBJ1-3 | many | TRBV7-2 | CASSLVLPSSGNTIYF | TGTGCCAGCAGCTTGGTTCTTCCGAGCTCTGGAAACACCATATATTTT
TRBD2 | TRBJ2-1 | many | TRBV29-1 | CSVGGTSGSAEQFF | TGCAGCGTCGGGGGGACTAGCGGGAGCGCCGAGCAGTTCTTC
. | TRBJ1-3 | few | TRBV25-1 | CASSPGGDTIYF | TGTGCCAGCAGTCCGGGCGGAGACACCATATATTTT
TRBD1 | TRBJ2-5 | . | TRBV7-7 | CASSLTGGGTQYF | TGTGCTAGCAGCTTGACAGGGGGCGGGACCCAGTACTTC
. | TRBJ1-5 | many | TRBV28 | CASSLPGALGQPQHF | TGTGCCAGCAGTTTACCGGGGGCGCTCGGCCAGCCCCAGCATTTT
. | TRBJ1-5 | many | TRBV6-1 | CASSAQAVSNQPQHF | TGTGCCAGCAGTGCCCAGGCCGTTAGCAATCAGCCCCAGCATTTT
. | TRBJ2-7 | . | TRBV5-4 | CASSRRTLHEQYF | TGTGCCAGCAGCCGTCGGACCCTACACGAGCAGTACTTC
. | TRBJ1-1 | many | TRBV28 | CASSLSSRTEAFF | TGTGCCAGCAGTTTATCGTCCCGCACCGAAGCTTTCTTT
. | TRBJ2-4 | few | TRBV20-1 | CSARSSSGKNIQYF | TGCAGTGCTAGATCTAGCTCGGGCAAAAACATTCAGTACTTC
TRBD1 | TRBJ2-4 | . | TRBV11-2 | CASSATLYDRAKGQAKNIQYF | TGTGCCAGCAGCGCCACCCTCTACGACAGGGCGAAAGGCCAAGCCAAAAACATTCAGTACTTC
. | TRBJ2-3 | many | TRBV18 | CASSPNLGTDTQYF | TGTGCCAGCTCACCCAACCTGGGCACAGATACGCAGTATTTT
TRBD1 | TRBJ1-5 | many | TRBV28 | CASSLWDSDRGVDQPQHF | TGTGCCAGCAGTTTATGGGATTCTGACAGGGGAGTTGATCAGCCCCAGCATTTT
. | TRBJ1-1 | many | TRBV2 | CASTPRAVNTEAFF | TGTGCCAGCACCCCCCGCGCGGTGAACACTGAAGCTTTCTTT
TRBD2 | TRBJ2-7 | many | TRBV7-9 | CASSLYGLAGTYEQYF | TGTGCCAGCAGCTTATACGGACTAGCGGGGACCTACGAGCAGTACTTC
. | TRBJ2-3 | once | TRBV7-2 | CASSQDIWGTSTDTQYF | TGCGCCAGCAGCCAAGATATCTGGGGTACTAGCACAGATACGCAGTATTTT
. | TRBJ2-5 | many | TRBV30 | CAWKQPGHQLPETQYF | TGTGCCTGGAAACAACCGGGACACCAACTCCCAGAGACCCAGTACTTC
. | TRBJ1-2 | . | TRBV11-1 | CASSLVPLTYTF | TGTGCCAGCAGCTTAGTCCCCTTGACGTACACCTTC
. | TRBJ1-1 | few | TRBV19 | CASSILDTMNTEAFF | TGTGCCAGTAGTATCCTCGACACCATGAACACTGAAGCTTTCTTT
. | TRBJ2-3 | many | TRBV3-1 | CASTRGDTQYF | TGTGCCAGCACCCGGGGAGATACGCAGTATTTT
. | TRBJ1-2 | few | TRBV14 | CASSQDWVYGYTF | TGTGCCAGCAGCCAAGATTGGGTCTATGGCTACACCTTC
TRBD1 | TRBJ2-7 | many | TRBV7-7 | CASSLFADRGLYEQYF | TGTGCTAGCAGCTTATTCGCCGACAGGGGCCTATACGAGCAGTACTTC
. | TRBJ1-4 | many | TRBV2 | CASSQRISTNEKLFF | TGTGCCAGCAGTCAAAGGATATCAACTAATGAAAAACTGTTTTTT
TRBD2 | TRBJ2-3 | few | TRBV9 | CASSGGLAGPTDTQYF | TGTGCCAGCAGCGGGGGACTAGCGGGACCTACAGATACGCAGTATTTT
TRBD2 | TRBJ2-1 | many | TRBV12-3/TRBV12-4 | CASSFAAGAGGEQFF | TGTGCCAGCAGTTTCGCAGCGGGGGCCGGGGGTGAGCAGTTCTTC
. | TRBJ2-3 | . | TRBV5-1 | CASSFTPGSQDTQYF | TGCGCCAGCAGCTTCACCCCGGGAAGCCAAGATACGCAGTATTTT
TRBD1 | TRBJ1-5 | few | TRBV12-5 | CASGLVRGQGSQPQHF | TGTGCTAGTGGTTTGGTACGGGGACAGGGTAGTCAGCCCCAGCATTTT
TRBD2 | TRBJ2-1 | few | TRBV5-8 | CASSPGLAGGGDYNEQFF | TGTGCCAGCAGCCCGGGACTAGCGGGAGGGGGAGACTACAATGAGCAGTTCTTC
. | TRBJ2-2 | . | TRBV28 | CASRPGGGDTGELFF | TGTGCCAGCAGGCCTGGAGGGGGGGACACCGGGGAGCTGTTTTTT
TRBD2 | TRBJ2-3 | many | TRBV20-1 | CSARSLAGATDTQYF | TGCAGTGCTAGGTCACTAGCGGGAGCCACAGATACGCAGTATTTT
. | TRBJ2-7 | few | TRBV9 | CASSVGGSERAEQYF | TGTGCCAGCAGCGTAGGGGGAAGCGAACGCGCCGAGCAGTACTTC
TRBD2 | TRBJ2-1 | few | TRBV6-2/TRBV6-3 | CASSYVGTSLYNEQFF | TGTGCCAGCAGTTACGTCGGGACTAGCCTCTACAATGAGCAGTTCTTC
TRBD2 | TRBJ2-7 | many | TRBV20-1 | CSAASGSYEQYF | TGCAGTGCTGCTAGCGGTTCCTACGAGCAGTACTTC
TRBD1 | TRBJ1-1 | . | TRBV11-3 | CASSLPGQGFEAFF | TGTGCCAGCAGCCTCCCGGGACAGGGGTTTGAAGCTTTCTTT
. | TRBJ2-7 | . | TRBV20-1 | CSARNTAVYEQYF | TGCAGTGCTAGGAACACAGCGGTATACGAGCAGTACTTC
TRBD1 | TRBJ2-2 | few | TRBV11-3 | CASSARTGELAGELFF | TGTGCCAGCAGCGCCCGGACAGGGGAACTAGCCGGGGAGCTGTTTTTT
TRBD2 | TRBJ2-1 | many | TRBV12-3/TRBV12-4 | CASSPMVPLSGSLDEQFF | TGTGCCAGCAGCCCCATGGTCCCACTAAGCGGGAGCTTGGATGAGCAGTTCTTC
. | TRBJ1-1 | many | TRBV6-1 | CASSALGLEVTEAFF | TGTGCCAGCAGTGCGCTCGGGCTCGAGGTAACCGAAGCTTTCTTT
. | TRBJ1-5 | many | TRBV6-2/TRBV6-3 | CASSYGGSYQPQHF | TGTGCCAGCAGTTACGGGGGCAGTTATCAGCCCCAGCATTTT
. | TRBJ2-3 | . | TRBV6-2/TRBV6-3 | CASSTYGDTQYF | TGTGCCAGCAGTACCTACGGGGATACGCAGTATTTT
TRBD2 | TRBJ2-1 | many | TRBV12-3/TRBV12-4 | CASRLGLAGIGGEQFF | TGTGCCAGCAGGTTGGGACTAGCGGGAATCGGTGGTGAGCAGTTCTTC
. | TRBJ1-3 | many | TRBV9 | CASSVTGTPGNTIYF | TGTGCCAGCAGCGTAACGGGGACACCTGGAAACACCATATATTTT
TRBD1 | TRBJ1-5 | many | TRBV30 | CAWSLGTASNQPQHF | TGTGCCTGGAGTCTGGGGACAGCCAGCAATCAGCCCCAGCATTTT